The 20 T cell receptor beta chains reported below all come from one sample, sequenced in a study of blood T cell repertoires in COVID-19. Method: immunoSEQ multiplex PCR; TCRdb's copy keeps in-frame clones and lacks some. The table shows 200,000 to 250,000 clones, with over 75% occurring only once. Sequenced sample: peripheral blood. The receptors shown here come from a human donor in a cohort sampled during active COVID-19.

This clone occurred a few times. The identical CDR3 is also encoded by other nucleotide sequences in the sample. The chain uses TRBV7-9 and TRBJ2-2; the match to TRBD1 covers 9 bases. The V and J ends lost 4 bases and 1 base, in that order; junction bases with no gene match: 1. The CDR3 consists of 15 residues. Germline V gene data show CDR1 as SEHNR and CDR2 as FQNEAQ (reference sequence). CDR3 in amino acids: CASSSGQGNTGELFF. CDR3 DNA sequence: TGTGCCAGCAGCTCGGGACAGGGGAACACCGGGGAGCTGTTTTTT.

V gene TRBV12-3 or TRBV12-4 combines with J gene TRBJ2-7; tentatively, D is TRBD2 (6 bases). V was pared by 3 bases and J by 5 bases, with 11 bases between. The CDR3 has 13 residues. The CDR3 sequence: CASSFLREDEQYF. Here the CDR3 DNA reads TGTGCCAGCAGTTTCCTGCGGGAAGACGAGCAGTACTTC.

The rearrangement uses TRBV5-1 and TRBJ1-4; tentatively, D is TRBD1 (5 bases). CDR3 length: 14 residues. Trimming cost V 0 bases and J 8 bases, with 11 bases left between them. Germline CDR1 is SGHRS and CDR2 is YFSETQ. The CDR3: CASSLAGVGEKLFF. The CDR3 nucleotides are TGCGCCAGCAGCTTGGCGGGGGTCGGGGAAAAACTGTTTTTT.

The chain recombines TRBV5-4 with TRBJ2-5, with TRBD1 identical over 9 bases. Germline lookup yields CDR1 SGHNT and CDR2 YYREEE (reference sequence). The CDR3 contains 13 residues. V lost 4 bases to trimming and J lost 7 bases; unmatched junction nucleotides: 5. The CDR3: CASSQGQGGTQYF. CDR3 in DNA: TGTGCCAGCAGCCAGGGACAGGGAGGGACCCAGTACTTC.

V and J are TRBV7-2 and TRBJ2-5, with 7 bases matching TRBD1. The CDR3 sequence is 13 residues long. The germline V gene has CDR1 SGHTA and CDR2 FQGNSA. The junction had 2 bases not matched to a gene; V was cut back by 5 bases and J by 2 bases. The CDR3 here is CASSPTGQETQYF. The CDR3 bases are TGTGCCAGCAGCCCGACAGGGCAAGAGACCCAGTACTTC.

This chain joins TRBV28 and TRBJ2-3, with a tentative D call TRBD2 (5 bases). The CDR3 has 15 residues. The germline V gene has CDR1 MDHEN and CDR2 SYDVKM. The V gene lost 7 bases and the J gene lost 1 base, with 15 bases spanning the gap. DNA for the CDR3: TGTGCCAGCACCCTTAGCAAGAGGGGCACAGATACGCAGTATTTT. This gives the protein CASTLSKRGTDTQYF.

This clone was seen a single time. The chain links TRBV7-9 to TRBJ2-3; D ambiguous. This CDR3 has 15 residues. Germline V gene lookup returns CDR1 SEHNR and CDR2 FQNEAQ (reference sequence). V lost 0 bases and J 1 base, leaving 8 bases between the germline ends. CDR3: CASSLAGERTDTQYF. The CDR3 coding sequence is TGTGCCAGCAGCTTAGCTGGAGAGCGCACAGATACGCAGTATTTT.

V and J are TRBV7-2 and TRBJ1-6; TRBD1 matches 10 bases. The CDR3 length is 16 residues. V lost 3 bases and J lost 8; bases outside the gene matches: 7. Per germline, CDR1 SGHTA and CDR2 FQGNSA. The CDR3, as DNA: TGTGCCAGCAGCTTGCAGACAGGGGGCTGGGATTCACCCCTCCACTTT. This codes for CASSLQTGGWDSPLHF. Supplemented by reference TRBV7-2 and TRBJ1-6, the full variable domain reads GAGVSQSPSNKVTEKGKDVELRCDPISGHTALYWYRQSLGQGLEFLIYFQGNSAPDKSGLPSDRFSAERTGGSVSTLTIQRTQQEDSAVYLCASSLQTGGWDSPLHFGNGTRLTVT.

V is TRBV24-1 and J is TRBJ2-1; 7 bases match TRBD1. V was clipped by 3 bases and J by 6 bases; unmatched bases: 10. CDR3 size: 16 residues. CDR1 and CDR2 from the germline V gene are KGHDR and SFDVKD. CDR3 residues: CATSDNGQEWSNEQFF. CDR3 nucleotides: TGTGCCACCAGTGATAATGGACAGGAATGGAGCAATGAGCAGTTCTTC.

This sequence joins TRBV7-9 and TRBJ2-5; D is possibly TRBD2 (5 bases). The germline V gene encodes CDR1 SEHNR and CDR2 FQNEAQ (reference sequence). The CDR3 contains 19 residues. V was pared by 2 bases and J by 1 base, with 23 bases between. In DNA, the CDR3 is TGTGCCAGCAGCTTACTTGGCGGGCCGTTATTTAACAGCCAAGAGACCCAGTACTTC. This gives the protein CASSLLGGPLFNSQETQYF.

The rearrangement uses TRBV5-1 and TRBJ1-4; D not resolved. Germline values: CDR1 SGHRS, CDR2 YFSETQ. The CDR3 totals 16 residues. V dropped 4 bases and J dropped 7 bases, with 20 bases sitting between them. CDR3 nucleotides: TGCGCCAGCAGCCCCGCACCGGAGGTTCGGGGTGAAAAACTGTTTTTT. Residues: CASSPAPEVRGEKLFF.

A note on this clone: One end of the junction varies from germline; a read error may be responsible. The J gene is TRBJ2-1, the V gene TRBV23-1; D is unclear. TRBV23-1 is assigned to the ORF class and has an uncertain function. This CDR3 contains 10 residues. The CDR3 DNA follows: TGCGCCAGCAGTCGGGCAGGCGACGTCTTC. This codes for CASSRAGDVF.

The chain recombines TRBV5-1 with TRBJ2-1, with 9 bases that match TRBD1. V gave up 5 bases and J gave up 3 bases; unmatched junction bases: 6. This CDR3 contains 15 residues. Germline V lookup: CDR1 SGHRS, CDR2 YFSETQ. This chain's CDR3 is CASRGDRAIYNEQFF. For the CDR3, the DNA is TGCGCCAGCAGAGGGGACAGGGCAATCTACAATGAGCAGTTCTTC. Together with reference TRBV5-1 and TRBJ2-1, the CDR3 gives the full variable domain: KAGVTQTPRYLIKTRGQQVTLSCSPISGHRSVSWYQQTPGQGLQFLFEYFSETQRNKGNFPGRFSGRQFSNSRSEMNVSTLELGDSALYLCASRGDRAIYNEQFFGPGTRLTVL.

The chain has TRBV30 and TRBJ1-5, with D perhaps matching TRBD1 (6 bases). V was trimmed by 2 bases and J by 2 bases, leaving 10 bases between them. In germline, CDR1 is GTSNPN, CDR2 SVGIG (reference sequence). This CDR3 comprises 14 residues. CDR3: CAWSLQGGNQPQHF. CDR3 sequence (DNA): TGTGCCTGGAGTTTACAGGGAGGCAATCAGCCCCAGCATTTT.

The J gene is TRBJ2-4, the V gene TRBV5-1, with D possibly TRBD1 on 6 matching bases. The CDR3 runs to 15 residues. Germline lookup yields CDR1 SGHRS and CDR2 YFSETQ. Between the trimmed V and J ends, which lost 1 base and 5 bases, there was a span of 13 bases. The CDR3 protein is CASSLYAGAENIQYF. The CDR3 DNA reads TGCGCCAGCAGCTTGTATGCAGGGGCAGAAAACATTCAGTACTTC.

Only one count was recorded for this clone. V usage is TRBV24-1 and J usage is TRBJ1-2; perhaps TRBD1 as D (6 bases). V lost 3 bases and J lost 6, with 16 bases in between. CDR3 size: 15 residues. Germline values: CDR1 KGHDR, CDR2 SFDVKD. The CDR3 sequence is CATSDPYGGRDGYTF. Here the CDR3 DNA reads TGTGCCACCAGTGATCCGTACGGGGGGCGGGATGGCTACACCTTC.

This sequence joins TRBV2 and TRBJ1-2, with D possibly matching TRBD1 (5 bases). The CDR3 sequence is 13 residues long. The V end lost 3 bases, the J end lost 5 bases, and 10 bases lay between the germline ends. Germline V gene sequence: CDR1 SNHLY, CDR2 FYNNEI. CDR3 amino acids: CASSDRAGYGYTF. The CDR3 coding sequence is TGTGCCAGCAGTGACAGGGCGGGGTATGGCTACACCTTC. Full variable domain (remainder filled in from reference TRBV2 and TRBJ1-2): EPEVTQTPSHQVTQMGQEVILRCVPISNHLYFYWYRQILGQKVEFLVSFYNNEISEKSEIFDDQFSVERPDGSNFTLKIRSTKLEDSAMYFCASSDRAGYGYTFGSGTRLTVV.

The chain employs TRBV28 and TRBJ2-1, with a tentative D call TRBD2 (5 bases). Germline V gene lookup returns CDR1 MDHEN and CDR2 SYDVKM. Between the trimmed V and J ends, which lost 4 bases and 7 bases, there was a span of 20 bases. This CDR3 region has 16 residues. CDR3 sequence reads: CASSSPRRAGPNEQFF. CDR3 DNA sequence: TGTGCCAGCAGTTCCCCCCGTCGGGCGGGCCCTAATGAGCAGTTCTTC.

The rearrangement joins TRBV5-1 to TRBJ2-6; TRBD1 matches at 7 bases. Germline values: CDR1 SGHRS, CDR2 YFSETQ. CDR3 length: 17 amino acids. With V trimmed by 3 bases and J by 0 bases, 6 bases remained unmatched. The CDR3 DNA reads TGCGCCAGCAGCTCCATGGGACAGAGCTCTGGGGCCAACGTCCTGACTTTC. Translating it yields CASSSMGQSSGANVLTF.

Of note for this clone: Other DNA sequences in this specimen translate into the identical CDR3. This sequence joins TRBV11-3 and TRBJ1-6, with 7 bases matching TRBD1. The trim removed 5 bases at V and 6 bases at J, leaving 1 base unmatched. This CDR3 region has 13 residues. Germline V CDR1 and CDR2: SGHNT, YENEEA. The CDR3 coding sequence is TGTGCCAGCAGCCGGGACAGTAATTCACCCCTCCACTTT. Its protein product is CASSRDSNSPLHF.